This T cell receptor (beta chain) was recovered during a study of PD-1 blockade in classical Hodgkin lymphoma. Across the study: Once every 2 weeks, patients received intravenous nivolumab at 3 mg/kg.

Patients all relapsed after autologous stem cell transplantation, and there was variation in brentuximab vedotin exposure. Study-wide results and limits: Lower baseline TCR diversity marked trial partial responders and progressors. Patients starting nivolumab less than 1 year after ASCT had lower diversity and were excluded from later analyses. Why the repertoires differ is still unclear, perhaps disease activity or prior therapy.

Here immunoSEQ multiplex PCR was the method, and the copy in TCRdb shows in-frame clones only, minus some. The table lists over 90,000 clones, about 91% of them singletons. A word on this clone: Its antigen is unknown.

The material was peripheral blood mononuclear cells (PBMCs), obtained before the second cycle of nivolumab. The TCR sequence derives from a human donor with classical Hodgkin lymphoma.

Here the CDR3 reads CASSPGTSGSYEQYF. The CDR3 DNA reads TGTGCCAGCAGCCCAGGGACTAGCGGGTCATACGAGCAGTACTTC. V gene TRBV7-9 combines with J gene TRBJ2-7; 12 bases match TRBD2. The CDR3 totals 15 residues. Germline-derived CDR1 and CDR2 are SEHNR and FQNEAQ (reference sequence). Germline trimming cut 5 bases from V and 4 bases from J; bases unmatched to any gene: 6.